This record concerns one TCR beta chain sequence. Method: immunoSEQ multiplex PCR; TCRdb's copy keeps in-frame clones and lacks some. The table records more than 20,000 clones, around 84% of them present only once. Trimming took 3 bases from V and 4 from J; bases not matched to a gene: 8. This CDR3 is built from 16 residues. Germline assignment: CDR1 SGHTA and CDR2 FQGTGA. This sample was taken from a study of lymphopenia after photon versus proton radiotherapy. The TCR was taken from a man aged 55 to 69 with pancreatic cancer. The material was peripheral blood, obtained from a patient treated with photon-based radiotherapy. The chain uses TRBV7-3 and TRBJ2-1; the match to TRBD1 covers 8 bases. The CDR3 DNA reads as TGTGCCAGCAGCTTTCTCGGGACAGGAAAATACAATGAGCAGTTCTTC. Translated, it gives CASSFLGTGKYNEQFF.